Each of the 23 T cell receptor beta chains below was sequenced from the same sample in a study of blood T cell repertoires in COVID-19. Repertoires were generated with immunoSEQ multiplex PCR, while TCRdb's copy carries only in-frame clones and drops some. This table holds 150,000 to 190,000 clones, roughly nine tenths found once. Sequencing was carried out using peripheral blood. These receptors originate from a woman in her thirties or forties with acute or convalescent COVID-19.

The V call is TRBV2, the J call TRBJ1-1; TRBD1 matches 9 bases. V shed 8 bases and J 4 bases; nucleotides not matched to a gene: 11. Per germline, CDR1 SNHLY and CDR2 FYNNEI. There are 15 residues in the CDR3. CDR3 sequence (DNA): TGTGCCAGCGCCGGGGGACAGGGAAGAGGCACTGAAGCTTTCTTT. Residues: CASAGGQGRGTEAFF.

CDR3 region: CASSPTGGNSPLHF. The CDR3 DNA reads TGTGCCAGCAGCCCGACCGGGGGTAATTCACCCCTCCACTTT. The chain is built from TRBV4-2 and TRBJ1-6; D might be TRBD1 (5 bases). Germline assignment: CDR1 LGHNA and CDR2 YNFKEQ. Trimming took 4 bases from V and 6 from J, leaving 10 bases between them. The CDR3 totals 14 residues.

The chain recombines TRBV4-1 with TRBJ2-1; D may be TRBD1 (6 bases). The CDR3 has 15 amino acids. The germline gives CDR1 MGHRA, CDR2 YSYEKL. Trimming pared 5 bases from V and 3 bases from J, leaving 14 bases between. The DNA for the CDR3 is TGCGCCAGCAGCAAAACAGGGTCCAACTACAATGAGCAGTTCTTC. Amino acid sequence: CASSKTGSNYNEQFF.

This chain connects TRBV3-1 (or the pseudogene TRBV3-2) to TRBJ2-3; tentative D call: TRBD2 (5 bases). Germline V lookup: CDR1 LGHDT, CDR2 YNNKEL (reference sequence). Trimming left V 4 bases short and J 2 bases short, with 13 bases between. The CDR3 is 15 residues long. The CDR3 is CASSPTMRDTDTQYF. DNA for the CDR3: TGTGCCAGCAGCCCAACCATGAGGGACACAGATACGCAGTATTTT.

The chain couples TRBV27 to TRBJ2-1; 12 bases map to TRBD2. The germline gives CDR1 MNHEY, CDR2 SMNVEV (reference sequence). This CDR3 has 15 residues. V was pared by 5 bases and J by 16 bases, with 15 bases of the junction left unmatched. The CDR3 loop is CASSDRTSGDYYAFF. For the CDR3, the DNA is TGTGCCAGCAGTGACAGGACTAGCGGGGACTATTATGCATTCTTC.

The gene calls are TRBV30 and TRBJ2-1, with TRBD2 identical over 10 bases. The CDR3 loop spans 14 amino acids. Germline trimming cut 4 bases from V and 9 bases from J; bases unmatched to any gene: 9. In germline, CDR1 is GTSNPN, CDR2 SVGIG (reference sequence). The CDR3 sequence is CAWNPGLALSEQFF. The CDR3 DNA reads as TGTGCCTGGAACCCGGGACTAGCGTTATCTGAGCAGTTCTTC.

This clone has just a few counts. The V gene is TRBV30, the J gene TRBJ2-2; no firm D call. Germline V gene data show CDR1 as GTSNPN and CDR2 as SVGIG (reference sequence). Trimming removed 3 bases from V and 7 bases from J, with 18 bases in between. This CDR3 is built from 15 residues. Here the CDR3 DNA reads TGTGCCTGGAGATCCGGGTCGAGCGATGTCGGGGAGCTGTTTTTT. It translates to CAWRSGSSDVGELFF.

The chain is built from TRBV2 and TRBJ2-7, with 8 positions matching TRBD2. The CDR3 loop spans 18 amino acids. Germline V CDR1 and CDR2: SNHLY, FYNNEI. Germline trimming cut 8 bases from V and 1 base from J; bases unmatched to any gene: 19. In DNA, the CDR3 is TGTGCCAGCCAGAAAGAAGGGACTAGTCGAGCCTGGTCCTACGAGCAGTACTTC. It specifies CASQKEGTSRAWSYEQYF.

V gene TRBV15 combines with J gene TRBJ1-6; D remains unclear. V lost 0 bases and J 7 bases, leaving 4 bases between the germline ends. The CDR3 is made up of 13 amino acids. CDR1 LNHNV and CDR2 YYDKDF come from the germline V gene (reference sequence). CDR3: CATSRDRNSPLHF. CDR3 nucleotide sequence: TGTGCCACCAGCAGAGATAGAAATTCACCCCTCCACTTT. The variable domain in full, with the rest retrieved from reference TRBV15 and TRBJ1-6, is DAMVIQNPRYQVTQFGKPVTLSCSQTLNHNVMYWYQQKSSQAPKLLFHYYDKDFNNEADTPDNFQSRRPNTSFCFLDIRSPGLGDTAMYLCATSRDRNSPLHFGNGTRLTVT.

This rearrangement joins TRBV19 to TRBJ1-2, with D perhaps TRBD1 (6 bases). The germline V gene encodes CDR1 LNHDA and CDR2 SQIVND (reference sequence). The CDR3 is 16 amino acids. The ends were cut back, 5 bases at V and 0 bases at J, with 16 bases in the middle. The CDR3 is CASSARQEESNYGYTF. The DNA of the CDR3 is TGTGCCAGTAGTGCCCGACAGGAGGAGTCTAACTATGGCTACACCTTC.

V and J are TRBV12-3 or TRBV12-4 and TRBJ2-2; no reliable D call. The V end was cut by 3 bases, the J end by 6 bases, with 5 bases between. The CDR3 consists of 12 residues. Written as DNA, the CDR3 is TGTGCCAGCAGTTTCCGTGCCGGGGAGCTGTTTTTT. Translated, it gives CASSFRAGELFF.

J is TRBJ2-3 and V is TRBV24-1, with TRBD2 matching over 11 bases. V was clipped by 3 bases and J by 0 bases; unmatched bases: 7. The CDR3 is made up of 18 amino acids. CDR1 and CDR2 from the germline V gene are KGHDR and SFDVKD. CDR3 sequence: CATSDATSGVSSTDTQYF. CDR3 bases: TGTGCCACCAGTGATGCGACTAGCGGGGTATCTAGCACAGATACGCAGTATTTT.

The CDR3 coding sequence is TGCGCCAGCAGCTTGGATTTTATACAGGGACTAAACACTGAAGCTTTCTTT. Protein sequence: CASSLDFIQGLNTEAFF. The chain couples TRBV5-1 to TRBJ1-1; D perhaps matches TRBD1 (6 bases). Germline CDR1 SGHRS, CDR2 YFSETQ. This CDR3 comprises 17 residues. V lost 0 bases and J lost 2, with 17 bases in between.

The V gene is TRBV7-9, the J gene TRBJ2-2; D is possibly TRBD2 (6 bases). This CDR3 region has 14 residues. V dropped 7 bases and J dropped 7 bases, with 16 bases sitting between them. Per the germline V gene, CDR1 is SEHNR and CDR2 is FQNEAQ (reference sequence). CDR3 coding DNA: TGTGCCAGCACCGACGGGACTGCGCGCGGGGAGCTGTTTTTT. Its protein is CASTDGTARGELFF.

The chain combines TRBV7-5 with TRBJ1-5. TRBV7-5 is a recognized pseudogene. The CDR3 contains 16 residues. The CDR3 region has the DNA TGTGCCAGAAGCTTAATGCGGAACGGCAGCAATCAGCCCCAGCATTTT. Translated, it gives CARSLMRNGSNQPQHF.

The rearrangement joins TRBV7-2 to TRBJ2-3, with 7 nucleotides matching TRBD1. The CDR3 extends over 14 amino acids. With V trimmed by 5 bases and J by 2 bases, 4 bases remained unmatched. Germline CDR1 is SGHTA and CDR2 is FQGNSA. The CDR3 sequence: CASSRDSNTDTQYF. CDR3 in DNA: TGTGCCAGCAGCAGGGACAGCAACACAGATACGCAGTATTTT.

This clone occurred once. J is TRBJ2-1 and V is TRBV19, with 9 bases matching TRBD2. The germline gives CDR1 LNHDA, CDR2 SQIVND (reference sequence). J was trimmed by 10 bases and V by 5 bases; bases with no gene match: 9. The CDR3 sequence is 14 residues long. CDR3: CASSLSGGPEEQFF. CDR3 DNA sequence: TGTGCCAGTAGTCTCAGCGGGGGGCCAGAGGAGCAGTTCTTC. Together with reference TRBV19 and TRBJ2-1, the CDR3 gives the full variable domain: DGGITQSPKYLFRKEGQNVTLSCEQNLNHDAMYWYRQDPGQGLRLIYYSQIVNDFQKGDIAEGYSVSREKKESFPLTVTSAQKNPTAFYLCASSLSGGPEEQFFGPGTRLTVL.

The chain carries TRBV5-4 and TRBJ1-4; D possibly corresponds to TRBD1 (6 bases). V was clipped by 4 bases and J by 8 bases, with 24 bases between them. The CDR3 totals 17 residues. Germline values: CDR1 SGHNT, CDR2 YYREEE (reference sequence). CDR3: CASSQFSGDPRGEKLFF. CDR3 bases: TGTGCCAGCAGCCAATTTTCAGGGGATCCGAGGGGAGAAAAACTGTTTTTT.

This clone has just a few counts. The genes are TRBV5-1 and TRBJ1-6; maybe TRBD1 (5 bases). The CDR3 contains 13 residues. The V end lost 3 bases, the J end lost 6 bases, and 7 bases lay between the germline ends. Germline V gives CDR1 SGHRS, CDR2 YFSETQ. CDR3 sequence: CASSSTANSPLHF. CDR3 DNA sequence: TGCGCCAGCAGCTCGACAGCTAATTCACCCCTCCACTTT.

The chain couples TRBV5-1 to TRBJ1-1, with 9 bases aligning to TRBD1. The J segment lost 3 bases and the V segment lost 4 bases, leaving 10 bases of the junction unmatched. Germline CDR1 SGHRS, CDR2 YFSETQ. The CDR3 is made up of 16 amino acids. As DNA, the CDR3 is TGCGCCAGCAGCCCGGGGACAGGGCTGGATCACACTGAAGCTTTCTTT. Protein product: CASSPGTGLDHTEAFF.

V and J are TRBV23-1 and TRBJ1-1, with no clear D. TRBV23-1 is given ORF status, its function remaining uncertain. V was pared by 0 bases and J by 0 bases, with 11 bases between. The length of the CDR3 is 16 residues. CDR3 protein: CASSQSFHSLNTEAFF. CDR3 DNA sequence: TGCGCCAGCAGTCAATCGTTTCACAGTTTGAACACTGAAGCTTTCTTT.

The chain recombines TRBV29-1 with TRBJ1-5; TRBD1 agrees at 8 bases. This CDR3 spans 15 amino acids. With V trimmed by 2 bases and J by 2 bases, 5 bases remained unmatched. Germline CDR1 and CDR2: SQVTM and ANQGSEA. This CDR3 reads CSVELPGGGNQPQHF. Here the CDR3 DNA reads TGCAGCGTTGAATTACCAGGGGGCGGCAATCAGCCCCAGCATTTT.

The gene calls are TRBV21-1 and TRBJ2-3; the DNA was not compared with TRBD1, the D call given in the table. TRBV21-1 is flagged as a pseudogene. The CDR3 has 21 residues. CDR3: CASSKALPGQGGESVTDTQYF. The CDR3 bases are TGTGCCAGCAGCAAAGCGCTACCCGGACAGGGAGGGGAATCAGTCACAGATACGCAGTATTTT.